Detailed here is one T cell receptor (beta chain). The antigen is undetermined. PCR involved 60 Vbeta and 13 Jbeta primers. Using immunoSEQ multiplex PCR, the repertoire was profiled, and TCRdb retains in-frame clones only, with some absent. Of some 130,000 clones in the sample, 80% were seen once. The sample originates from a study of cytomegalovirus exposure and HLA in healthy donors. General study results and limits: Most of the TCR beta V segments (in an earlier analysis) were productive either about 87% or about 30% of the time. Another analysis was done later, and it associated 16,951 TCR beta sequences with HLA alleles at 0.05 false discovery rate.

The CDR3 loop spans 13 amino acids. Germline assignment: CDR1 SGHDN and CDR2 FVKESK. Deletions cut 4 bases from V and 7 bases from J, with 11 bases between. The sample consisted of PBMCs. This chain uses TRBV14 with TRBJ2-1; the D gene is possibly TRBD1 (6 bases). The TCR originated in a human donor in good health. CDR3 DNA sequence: TGTGCCAGCAGCCCCTATCAGGGGAATGAGCAGTTCTTC. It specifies CASSPYQGNEQFF.